The text below deals with one T cell receptor (beta chain). Its antigen is unidentified. This sample is drawn from a study of regulatory T cells in long-lasting Graves disease. Study results and caveats: It was in persistent disease that TRBV28, TRBJ1-2 and TRBJ2-5 were favored.

Indicated time point: persistent/refractory GD, antithyroid drugs over 5 years with positive TRAb. PBMC RNA was the source of the TCR library. Graves' disease diagnosis was established per American Thyroid Association guidelines. Peripheral blood, approximately 9 milliliters per patient, was collected in EDTA tubes. Building of the TCR beta libraries involved iRepertoire HTBI primers and Arm-PCR of CDR3 regions. Each CDR3 protein is one row after TCRdb ran MiXCR on the multiplex PCR reads. This sample has fewer than 400,000 distinct CDR3 sequences; around a fifth occur once, and the top ten carry approximately 31%. This CDR3 region has 12 residues. V was pared by 1 base and J by 3 bases, with 4 bases between. CDR1 and CDR2 (germline): SGHDT, YYEEEE.

This sequence was found in a female donor with Graves disease. The rearrangement links TRBV5-6 to TRBJ1-2; no clear D gene. The sample consisted of peripheral blood mononuclear cells (PBMCs), taken when the disease was refractory, from a patient treated with antithyroid drugs. In DNA, the CDR3 is TGTGCCAGCAGCTTGATGGACTATGGCTACACCTTC. This translates into CASSLMDYGYTF.